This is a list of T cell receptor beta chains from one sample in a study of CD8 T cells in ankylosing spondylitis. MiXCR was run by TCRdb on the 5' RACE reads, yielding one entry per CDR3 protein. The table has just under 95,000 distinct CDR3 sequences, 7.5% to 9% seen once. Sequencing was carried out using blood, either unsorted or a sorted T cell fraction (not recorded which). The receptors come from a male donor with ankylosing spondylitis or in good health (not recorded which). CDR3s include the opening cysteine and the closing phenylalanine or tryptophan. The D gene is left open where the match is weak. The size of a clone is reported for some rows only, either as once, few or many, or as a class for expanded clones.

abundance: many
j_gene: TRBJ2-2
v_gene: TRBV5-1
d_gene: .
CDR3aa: CASRVPYKVDSSNTGELFF
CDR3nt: TGCGCCAGCAGGGTCCCTTATAAAGTGGACAGTTCGAACACCGGGGAGCTGTTTTTT

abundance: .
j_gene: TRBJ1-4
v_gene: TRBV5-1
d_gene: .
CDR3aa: CASSLQGYAANEKLFF
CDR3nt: TGCGCCAGCAGCTTACAGGGCTACGCAGCAAATGAAAAACTGTTTTTT

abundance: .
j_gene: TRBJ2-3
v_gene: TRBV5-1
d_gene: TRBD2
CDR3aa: CASSLDSSGGTQYF
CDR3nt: TGCGCCAGCAGCTTGGATTCTAGCGGGGGGACGCAGTATTTT

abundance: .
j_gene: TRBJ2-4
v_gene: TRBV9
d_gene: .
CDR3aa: CASSADGSDIQYF
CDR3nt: TGTGCCAGCAGCGCGGACGGCTCTGACATTCAGTACTTC

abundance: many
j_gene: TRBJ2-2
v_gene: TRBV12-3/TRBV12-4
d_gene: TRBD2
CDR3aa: CASSQRPGRDTGELFF
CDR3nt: TGTGCCAGCAGTCAGCGGCCAGGGAGGGACACCGGGGAGCTGTTTTTT

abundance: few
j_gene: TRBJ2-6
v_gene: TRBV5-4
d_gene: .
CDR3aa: CASSLTGTPGANVLTF
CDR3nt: TGTGCCAGCAGCTTGACAGGAACTCCTGGGGCCAACGTCCTGACTTTC

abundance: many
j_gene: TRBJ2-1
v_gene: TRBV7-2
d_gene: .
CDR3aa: CASSEASSYNEQFF
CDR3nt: TGTGCCAGCAGCGAAGCGAGCTCCTACAATGAGCAGTTCTTC

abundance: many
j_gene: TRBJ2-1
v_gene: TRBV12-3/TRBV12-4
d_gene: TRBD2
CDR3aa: CASSLSGGVDEQFF
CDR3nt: TGTGCCAGCAGTTTAAGCGGGGGCGTGGATGAGCAGTTCTTC

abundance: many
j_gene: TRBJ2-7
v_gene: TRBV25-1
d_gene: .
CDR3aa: CASSERFSSYEQYF
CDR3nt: TGTGCCAGCAGTGAACGTTTCAGTTCCTACGAGCAGTACTTC

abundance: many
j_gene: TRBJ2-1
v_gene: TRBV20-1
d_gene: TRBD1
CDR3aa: CSAPPGQGYNEQFF
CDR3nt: TGCAGTGCTCCACCGGGACAGGGGTACAATGAGCAGTTCTTC

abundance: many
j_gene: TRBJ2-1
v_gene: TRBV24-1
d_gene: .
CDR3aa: CATSDSGGVSYNEQFF
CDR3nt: TGTGCCACCAGTGATTCAGGGGGGGTCTCCTACAATGAGCAGTTCTTC

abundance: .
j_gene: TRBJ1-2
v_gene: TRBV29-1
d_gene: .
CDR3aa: CSVAPEQGLNNYGHTF
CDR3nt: TGCAGCGTTGCTCCCGAGCAGGGACTGAATAACTATGGCCACACCTTC

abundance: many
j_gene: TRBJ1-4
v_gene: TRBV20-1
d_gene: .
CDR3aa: CSAAPGQTNEKLFF
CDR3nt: TGCAGTGCTGCCCCGGGACAAACTAATGAAAAACTGTTTTTT

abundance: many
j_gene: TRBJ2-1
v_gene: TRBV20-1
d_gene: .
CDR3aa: CSAPRGYSYNEQFF
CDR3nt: TGCAGTGCTCCTCGGGGGTACTCCTACAATGAGCAGTTCTTC

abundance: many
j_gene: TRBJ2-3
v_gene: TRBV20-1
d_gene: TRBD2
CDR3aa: CSARLTSGGAVGADTQYF
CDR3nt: TGCAGTGCTCGGTTGACTAGCGGGGGGGCCGTCGGTGCAGATACGCAGTATTTT

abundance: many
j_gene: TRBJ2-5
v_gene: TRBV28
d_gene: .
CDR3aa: CASAGRDQETQYF
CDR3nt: TGTGCCAGCGCTGGAAGGGATCAAGAGACCCAGTACTTC

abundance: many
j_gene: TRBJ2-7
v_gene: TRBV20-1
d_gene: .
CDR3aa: CSARAEVQGKQYF
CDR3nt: TGCAGTGCTAGGGCCGAGGTCCAAGGGAAGCAGTACTTC

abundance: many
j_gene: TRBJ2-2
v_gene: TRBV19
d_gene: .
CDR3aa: CASSFPGTPNTGELFF
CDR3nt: TGTGCCAGTAGTTTTCCCGGGACTCCGAACACCGGGGAGCTGTTTTTT

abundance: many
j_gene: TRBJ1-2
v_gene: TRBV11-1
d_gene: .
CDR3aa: CASSARDGSNYGYTF
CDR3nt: TGTGCCAGCAGCGCCCGGGACGGCTCTAACTATGGCTACACCTTC

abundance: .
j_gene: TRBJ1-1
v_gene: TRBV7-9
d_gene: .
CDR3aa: CASSLTATEAFF
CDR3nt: TGTGCCAGCAGCTTAACTGCAACTGAAGCTTTCTTT

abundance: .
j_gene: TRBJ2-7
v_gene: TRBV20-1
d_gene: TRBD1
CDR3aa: CSASDRGNYEQYF
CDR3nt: TGCAGTGCCTCGGACAGGGGAAACTACGAGCAGTACTTC

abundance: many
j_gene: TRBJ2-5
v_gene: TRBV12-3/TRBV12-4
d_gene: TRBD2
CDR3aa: CASSSPGLASETQYF
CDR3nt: TGTGCCAGCAGTTCCCCGGGACTAGCGTCCGAGACCCAGTACTTC

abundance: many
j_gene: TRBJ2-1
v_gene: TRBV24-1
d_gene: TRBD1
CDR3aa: CATSDPGGPGYNEQFF
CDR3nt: TGTGCCACCAGTGACCCAGGGGGCCCGGGCTACAATGAGCAGTTCTTC

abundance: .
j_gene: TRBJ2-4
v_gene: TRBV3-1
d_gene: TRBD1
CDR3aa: CASSQEGQPKNIQYF
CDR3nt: TGTGCCAGCAGCCAAGAGGGACAGCCCAAAAACATTCAGTACTTC

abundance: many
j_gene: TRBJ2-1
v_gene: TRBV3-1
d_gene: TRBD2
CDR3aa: CASSQTLAGASVLVNEQFF
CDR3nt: TGTGCCAGCAGCCAAACTTTAGCGGGGGCCTCGGTTCTGGTGAATGAGCAGTTCTTC

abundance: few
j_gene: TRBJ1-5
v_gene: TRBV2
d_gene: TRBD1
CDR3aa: CASRTTGGSDQPQHF
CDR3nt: TGTGCCAGCAGGACTACAGGGGGAAGCGATCAGCCCCAGCATTTT

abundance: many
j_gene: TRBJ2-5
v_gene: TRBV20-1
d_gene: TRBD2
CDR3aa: CSARTAGMRETQYF
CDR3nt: TGCAGTGCTAGAACAGCGGGGATGAGGGAGACCCAGTACTTC

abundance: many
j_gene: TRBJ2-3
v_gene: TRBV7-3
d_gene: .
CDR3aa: CASSLTLGERTDTQYF
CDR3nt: TGTGCCAGCAGCTTAACGTTAGGTGAACGCACAGATACGCAGTATTTT

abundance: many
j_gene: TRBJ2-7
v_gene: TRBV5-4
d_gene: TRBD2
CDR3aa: CASSLGTSGSYEQYF
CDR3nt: TGTGCCAGCAGCTTGGGGACTAGCGGCTCCTACGAGCAGTACTTC

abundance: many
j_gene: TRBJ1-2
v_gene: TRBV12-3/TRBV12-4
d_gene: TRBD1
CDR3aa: CASSAPGQSYDGYTF
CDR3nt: TGTGCCAGCAGTGCCCCGGGACAGAGTTATGATGGCTACACCTTC

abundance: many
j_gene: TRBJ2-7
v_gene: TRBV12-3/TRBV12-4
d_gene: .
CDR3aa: CASSLWLGSLYEQYF
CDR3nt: TGTGCCAGCAGTTTATGGTTAGGCAGCCTCTACGAGCAGTACTTC

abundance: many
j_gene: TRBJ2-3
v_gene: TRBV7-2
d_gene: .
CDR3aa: CASSFFSADTQYF
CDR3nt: TGTGCCAGCAGCTTCTTTTCAGCAGATACGCAGTATTTT

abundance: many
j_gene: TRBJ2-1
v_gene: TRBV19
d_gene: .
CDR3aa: CASSMVGSSYNEQFF
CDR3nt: TGTGCCAGTAGTATGGTGGGGAGCTCCTACAATGAGCAGTTCTTC

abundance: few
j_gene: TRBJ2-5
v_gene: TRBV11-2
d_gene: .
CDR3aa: CASSFGGETQYF
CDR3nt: TGTGCCAGCAGCTTTGGGGGGGAGACCCAGTACTTC

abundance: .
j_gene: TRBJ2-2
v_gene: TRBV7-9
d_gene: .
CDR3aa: CASSLRDHRAGELFF
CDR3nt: TGTGCCAGCAGCTTACGGGACCACCGGGCCGGGGAGCTGTTTTTT

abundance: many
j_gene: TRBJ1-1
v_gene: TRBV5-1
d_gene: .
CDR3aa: CASSDQLLGNTEAFF
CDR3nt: TGCGCCAGCAGCGACCAGTTATTGGGGAACACTGAAGCTTTCTTT

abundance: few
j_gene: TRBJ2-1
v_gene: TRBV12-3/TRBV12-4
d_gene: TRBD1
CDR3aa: CASSTDRGAYNEQFF
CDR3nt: TGTGCCAGCAGCACCGACAGGGGAGCCTACAATGAGCAGTTCTTC

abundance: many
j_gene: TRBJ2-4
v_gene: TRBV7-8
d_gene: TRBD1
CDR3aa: CASSLGAGGLANIQYF
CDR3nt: TGTGCCAGCAGCTTAGGGGCAGGGGGATTGGCAAACATTCAGTACTTC

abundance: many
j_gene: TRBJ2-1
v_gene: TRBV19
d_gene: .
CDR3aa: CASKGETADPFF
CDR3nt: TGTGCCAGTAAAGGCGAAACAGCGGACCCGTTCTTC

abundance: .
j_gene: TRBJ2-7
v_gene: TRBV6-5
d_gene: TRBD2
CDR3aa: CASSYSGGGDYEQYF
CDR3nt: TGTGCCAGCAGTTACTCGGGCGGGGGAGACTACGAGCAGTACTTC

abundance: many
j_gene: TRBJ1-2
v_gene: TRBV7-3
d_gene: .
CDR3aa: CASSVQGNGYTF
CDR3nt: TGTGCCAGCAGCGTACAGGGTAATGGCTACACCTTC

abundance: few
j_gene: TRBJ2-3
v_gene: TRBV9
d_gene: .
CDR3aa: CASSVPRGPADTQYF
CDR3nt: TGTGCCAGCAGCGTACCCAGGGGTCCAGCAGATACGCAGTATTTT

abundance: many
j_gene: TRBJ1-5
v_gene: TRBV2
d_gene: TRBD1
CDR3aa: CASSGRTGEGQPQHF
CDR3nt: TGTGCCAGCAGTGGAAGGACAGGGGAGGGTCAGCCCCAGCATTTT

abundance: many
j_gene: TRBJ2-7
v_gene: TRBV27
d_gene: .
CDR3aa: CASSPTGYEQYF
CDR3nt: TGTGCCAGCAGTCCCACGGGTTACGAGCAGTACTTC

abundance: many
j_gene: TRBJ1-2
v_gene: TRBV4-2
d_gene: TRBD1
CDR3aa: CASSPGGVTGVDGYTF
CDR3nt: TGTGCCAGCAGCCCGGGCGGGGTGACAGGGGTTGATGGCTACACCTTC

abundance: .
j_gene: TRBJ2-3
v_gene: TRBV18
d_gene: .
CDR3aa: CASSSLKGTGGTDTQYF
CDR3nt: TGTGCCAGCTCATCACTGAAAGGGACTGGGGGGACAGATACGCAGTATTTT

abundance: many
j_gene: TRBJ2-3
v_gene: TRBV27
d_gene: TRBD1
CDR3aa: CASTVGQGAGATQYF
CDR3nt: TGTGCCAGCACCGTCGGACAGGGGGCGGGGGCTACGCAGTATTTT

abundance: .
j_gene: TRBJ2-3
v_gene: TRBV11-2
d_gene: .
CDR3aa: CASSLMTSGSESSTDTQYF
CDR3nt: TGTGCCAGCAGCTTAATGACAAGTGGATCTGAAAGCAGCACAGATACGCAGTATTTT

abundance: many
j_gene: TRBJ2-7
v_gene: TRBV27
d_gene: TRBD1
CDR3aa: CASSIKRGTGEQYF
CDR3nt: TGTGCCAGCAGTATAAAGCGCGGGACAGGCGAGCAGTACTTC

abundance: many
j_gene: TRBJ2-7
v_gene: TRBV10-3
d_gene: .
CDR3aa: CAISVSGISYEQYF
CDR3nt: TGTGCCATCAGTGTGTCCGGGATCTCCTACGAGCAGTACTTC

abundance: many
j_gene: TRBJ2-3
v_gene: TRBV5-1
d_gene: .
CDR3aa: CASTTGGPPDTQYF
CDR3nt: TGCGCCAGCACCACGGGGGGCCCCCCAGATACGCAGTATTTT